This section outlines one TCR beta chain sequence together with its context. The CDR3 has 16 amino acids. V lost 5 bases and J lost 0; bases outside the gene matches: 9. Germline assignment: CDR1 SGHAT and CDR2 FQDESV (reference sequence). This record comes from a study of blood T cell repertoires in COVID-19. In the study overall: PBMCs, B-cell-depleted T cells, or T cells were the source of the cDNA or gDNA that made up the material.

In the study's own analysis: Reference gene primer amplification in the assay estimated nucleated cell counts. Measured with immunoSEQ multiplex PCR; TCRdb has only the in-frame clones, and not every one. V and J calls and clone size come straight from that table; D and trimming were deduced from the DNA. The sample contains about 320,000 clones, almost 85% of which appear only once. The chain has TRBV11-1 and TRBJ1-2, with 7 bases aligning to TRBD1. The specimen was peripheral blood. The sequence was collected from a human donor in a cohort sampled during active COVID-19. CDR3 sequence (DNA): TGTGCCAGCAGCCGGACAGGCCAACGGCCTAACTATGGCTACACCTTC. Protein product: CASSRTGQRPNYGYTF.